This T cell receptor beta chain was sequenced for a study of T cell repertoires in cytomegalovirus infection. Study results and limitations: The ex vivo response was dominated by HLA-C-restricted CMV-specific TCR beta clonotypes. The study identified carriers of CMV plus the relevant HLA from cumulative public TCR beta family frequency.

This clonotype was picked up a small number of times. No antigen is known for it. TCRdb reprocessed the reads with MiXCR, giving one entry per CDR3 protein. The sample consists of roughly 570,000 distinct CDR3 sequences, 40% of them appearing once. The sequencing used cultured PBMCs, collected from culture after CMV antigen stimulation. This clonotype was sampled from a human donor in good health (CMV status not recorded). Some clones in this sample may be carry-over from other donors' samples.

The CDR3 protein is CASSLVVRSGELFF. The CDR3 DNA reads as TGTGCCAGCAGCTTAGTCGTCAGGTCCGGGGAGCTGTTTTTT. This sequence joins TRBV7-2 and TRBJ2-2; D remains unclear. The ends were cut back, 1 base at V and 6 bases at J, with 9 bases in the middle. The V gene's germline CDR1 is SGHTA and CDR2 FQGNSA. The CDR3 contains 14 residues.